One and the same sample provided the 9 T cell receptor beta chains below, sequenced in a study of CD8 T cells in ankylosing spondylitis. One entry per CDR3 protein results from TCRdb running MiXCR on the 5' RACE reads. The sample carries 25,000 to 35,000 distinct CDR3 sequences, more than 30% recorded once. The sequencing input was synovial fluid, either unsorted or a sorted T cell fraction (not recorded which). Receptors originate from a male donor with ankylosing spondylitis.

The table lists this clonotype with a few counts. This chain uses TRBV11-2 with TRBJ1-2; D unclear. This CDR3 contains 15 residues. CDR1 and CDR2 (germline): SGHAT, FQNNGV. V lost 1 base to trimming and J lost 6 bases, with 15 bases between them. The CDR3 protein is CASSLGLSQTNGYTF. CDR3 sequence (DNA): TGTGCCAGCAGCTTAGGTCTCAGCCAGACGAATGGCTACACCTTC.

This chain joins TRBV6-6 and TRBJ1-2; D may be TRBD1 (6 bases). Germline assignment: CDR1 MNHNY and CDR2 SVGAGI (reference sequence). The CDR3 is 13 amino acids. V lost 7 bases, J lost 2 bases, and 11 bases lay in between. CDR3 coding DNA: TGTGCCAGCACCTTGACAGGAAACTATGGCTACACCTTC. Residues: CASTLTGNYGYTF.

The gene calls are TRBV11-2 and TRBJ2-1; no clear D. In germline, CDR1 is SGHAT, CDR2 FQNNGV. V lost 2 bases, J lost 0 bases, and 8 bases lay in between. The CDR3 is made up of 15 amino acids. The CDR3: CASSLHLSSYNEQFF. The DNA of the CDR3 is TGTGCCAGCAGCTTACACTTAAGCTCCTACAATGAGCAGTTCTTC. Filled out from reference TRBV11-2 and TRBJ2-1, the complete variable domain reads EAGVAQSPRYKIIEKRQSVAFWCNPISGHATLYWYQQILGQGPKLLIQFQNNGVVDDSQLPKDRFSAERLKGVDSTLKIQPAKLEDSAVYLCASSLHLSSYNEQFFGPGTRLTVL.

A few counts support this clonotype. This CDR3 is CASSLGTVEDTEAFF. CDR3 coding DNA: TGTGCCAGCAGCCTCGGCACGGTGGAGGACACTGAAGCTTTCTTT. The V gene is TRBV3-1, the J gene TRBJ1-1; D remains unclear. Trimming took off 4 bases at V and 3 bases at J, with 15 bases between the two ends. This CDR3 has 15 residues. The germline V gene encodes CDR1 LGHDT and CDR2 YNNKEL (reference sequence).

J is TRBJ1-1 and V is TRBV4-2; D gene uncertain. Germline assignment: CDR1 LGHNA and CDR2 YNFKEQ. Trimming cost V 0 bases and J 7 bases, with 9 bases left between them. The CDR3 spans 13 residues. The CDR3 reads CASSQEWGREAFF. CDR3 nucleotides: TGTGCCAGCAGCCAAGAATGGGGTCGTGAAGCTTTCTTT.

Only a few counts were recorded for this clonotype. The chain recombines TRBV3-1 with TRBJ2-2; no clear D. CDR1 is LGHDT and CDR2 is YNNKEL in the germline V gene (reference sequence). V dropped 2 bases and J dropped 2 bases, with 6 bases sitting between them. CDR3 length: 14 amino acids. CDR3 residues: CASSQPRNTGELFF. The CDR3 DNA is TGTGCCAGCAGCCAACCCCGTAACACCGGGGAGCTGTTTTTT. Based on the CDR3 plus reference TRBV3-1 and TRBJ2-2, the full variable domain is DTAVSQTPKYLVTQMGNDKSIKCEQNLGHDTMYWYKQDSKKFLKIMFSYNNKELIINETVPNRFSPKSPDKAHLNLHINSLELGDSAVYFCASSQPRNTGELFFGEGSRLTVL.

The chain carries TRBV7-6 and TRBJ1-2; D perhaps matches TRBD1 (5 bases). Germline CDR1 and CDR2: SGHVS and FNYEAQ. The V end lost 5 bases, the J end lost 2 bases, and 9 bases lay between the germline ends. CDR3 length: 13 amino acids. The CDR3 DNA is TGTGCCAGCAGCCAACAGGAGAACTATGGCTACACCTTC. Its translation: CASSQQENYGYTF.

V usage is TRBV7-9 and J usage is TRBJ2-5; 7 bases agree with TRBD1. In germline, CDR1 is SEHNR, CDR2 FQNEAQ (reference sequence). V trimming: 4 bases; J trimming: 1 base; junction bases outside the gene matches: 6. This CDR3 contains 15 residues. The CDR3, as DNA: TGTGCCAGCAGCTCCCCGGGACAGCTCCAAGAGACCCAGTACTTC. It codes for CASSSPGQLQETQYF.

Comment on this clonotype: An end of the junction does not agree with germline; a read error may underlie this. This chain links TRBV12-3 or TRBV12-4 with TRBJ2-1; D may be TRBD1 (6 bases). This CDR3 has 10 amino acids. The CDR3 sequence is CASSWGHEQF. CDR3 nucleotides: TGTGCCAGCAGTTGGGGGCATGAGCAGTTC.